These T cell receptor beta chains were read from a single sample in a study of early T cells in non-severe SARS-CoV-2 infection. TCRdb reprocessed the 5' RACE reads via MiXCR and lists one record per CDR3 protein. The sample yields 95,000 to 100,000 distinct CDR3 sequences, approximately 9.9% seen once. The sequenced sample was whole blood. These receptors came from an adult who was a healthcare worker with PCR-confirmed SARS-CoV-2 infection or an uninfected control (not recorded which). Both conserved end residues are part of each CDR3. The D gene is left open where the match is weak. Size tells how often a clone was seen (once, few, many) or the class of an expanded clone, and some rows leave it out.

abundance: few; d_gene: -; j_gene: TRBJ2-7; v_gene: TRBV30; CDR3aa: CAWSRRSYEQYF; CDR3nt: TGTGCCTGGAGTCGCAGATCCTACGAGCAGTACTTC
abundance: few; d_gene: -; j_gene: TRBJ1-4; v_gene: TRBV6-5; CDR3aa: CATGREKLFF; CDR3nt: TGTGCCACCGGGCGTGAAAAACTGTTTTTT
abundance: -; d_gene: -; j_gene: TRBJ1-4; v_gene: TRBV18; CDR3aa: CASSPRIREEKLFF; CDR3nt: TGTGCCAGCTCACCCCGGATACGGGAGGAAAAACTGTTTTTT
abundance: -; d_gene: -; j_gene: TRBJ1-5; v_gene: TRBV19; CDR3aa: CASSIDGDINQPQHF; CDR3nt: TGTGCCAGTAGTATAGACGGGGATATCAATCAGCCCCAGCATTTT
abundance: many; d_gene: TRBD1; j_gene: TRBJ2-7; v_gene: TRBV19; CDR3aa: CASSSGDSSYEQYF; CDR3nt: TGTGCCAGTAGTTCCGGGGACAGCTCCTACGAGCAGTACTTC
abundance: many; d_gene: TRBD1; j_gene: TRBJ1-1; v_gene: TRBV6-5; CDR3aa: CASSYSTGIGSNTEAFF; CDR3nt: TGTGCCAGCAGTTACTCGACAGGGATCGGCTCGAACACTGAAGCTTTCTTT
abundance: -; d_gene: -; j_gene: TRBJ2-1; v_gene: TRBV6-6; CDR3aa: CASSYSSRGHNEQFF; CDR3nt: TGTGCCAGCAGTTACTCGTCCAGGGGCCACAATGAGCAGTTCTTC
abundance: -; d_gene: TRBD2; j_gene: TRBJ2-3; v_gene: TRBV9; CDR3aa: CASSAVSTSGGTDTQYF; CDR3nt: TGTGCCAGCAGCGCCGTATCGACTAGCGGGGGCACAGATACGCAGTATTTT
abundance: -; d_gene: -; j_gene: TRBJ2-3; v_gene: TRBV4-1; CDR3aa: CASRTSSTADTQYF; CDR3nt: TGCGCCAGCAGGACCTCCAGCACCGCAGATACGCAGTATTTT
abundance: many; d_gene: TRBD1; j_gene: TRBJ2-7; v_gene: TRBV24-1; CDR3aa: CATSDAGTGGSYEQYF; CDR3nt: TGTGCCACCAGTGACGCCGGGACAGGGGGCTCCTACGAGCAGTACTTC
abundance: -; d_gene: -; j_gene: TRBJ1-2; v_gene: TRBV12-3/TRBV12-4; CDR3aa: CASSRSGRDGYTF; CDR3nt: TGTGCCAGCTCCCGATCTGGGAGGGATGGCTACACCTTC
abundance: -; d_gene: -; j_gene: TRBJ2-1; v_gene: TRBV3-1; CDR3aa: CASSPWQTGRNYNEQFF; CDR3nt: TGTGCCAGCAGCCCCTGGCAGACAGGCAGAAATTACAATGAGCAGTTCTTC
abundance: -; d_gene: -; j_gene: TRBJ2-3; v_gene: TRBV9; CDR3aa: CASSVGGLQDTQYF; CDR3nt: TGTGCCAGCAGCGTAGGGGGCCTTCAAGATACGCAGTATTTT
abundance: few; d_gene: -; j_gene: TRBJ1-4; v_gene: TRBV12-3/TRBV12-4; CDR3aa: CASSPRSATNEKLFF; CDR3nt: TGTGCCAGCAGCCCCAGGTCAGCAACTAATGAAAAACTGTTTTTT
abundance: few; d_gene: TRBD1; j_gene: TRBJ2-7; v_gene: TRBV5-1; CDR3aa: CASSSRTGGGYEQYF; CDR3nt: TGCGCCAGCAGCTCGAGAACAGGGGGCGGATACGAGCAGTACTTC
abundance: once; d_gene: -; j_gene: TRBJ1-5; v_gene: TRBV6-1; CDR3aa: CASSETRIDQPQHF; CDR3nt: TGTGCCAGCAGTGAAACCCGCATTGATCAGCCCCAGCATTTT
abundance: -; d_gene: -; j_gene: TRBJ1-4; v_gene: TRBV4-1; CDR3aa: CASSQLGPPSEKLFF; CDR3nt: TGCGCCAGCAGCCAATTGGGTCCTCCTAGTGAAAAACTGTTTTTT
abundance: few; d_gene: -; j_gene: TRBJ1-4; v_gene: TRBV4-1; CDR3aa: CASSPRPGFNEKLFF; CDR3nt: TGCGCCAGCAGCCCCCGGCCAGGGTTTAATGAAAAACTGTTTTTT
abundance: many; d_gene: TRBD1; j_gene: TRBJ1-4; v_gene: TRBV11-2; CDR3aa: CASSTYQGARMDEKLFF; CDR3nt: TGTGCCAGTTCAACCTATCAGGGGGCACGAATGGATGAAAAACTGTTTTTT
abundance: -; d_gene: -; j_gene: TRBJ2-7; v_gene: TRBV6-6; CDR3aa: CASSYSDSPTRHEQYF; CDR3nt: TGTGCCAGCAGTTACTCCGACAGTCCAACCCGCCACGAGCAGTACTTC
abundance: -; d_gene: -; j_gene: TRBJ1-2; v_gene: TRBV29-1; CDR3aa: CSTPRGDYGYTF; CDR3nt: TGCAGCACGCCAAGAGGAGACTATGGCTACACCTTC
abundance: many; d_gene: -; j_gene: TRBJ1-1; v_gene: TRBV20-1; CDR3aa: CSARVLNTEAFF; CDR3nt: TGCAGTGCTAGGGTTCTCAACACTGAAGCTTTCTTT